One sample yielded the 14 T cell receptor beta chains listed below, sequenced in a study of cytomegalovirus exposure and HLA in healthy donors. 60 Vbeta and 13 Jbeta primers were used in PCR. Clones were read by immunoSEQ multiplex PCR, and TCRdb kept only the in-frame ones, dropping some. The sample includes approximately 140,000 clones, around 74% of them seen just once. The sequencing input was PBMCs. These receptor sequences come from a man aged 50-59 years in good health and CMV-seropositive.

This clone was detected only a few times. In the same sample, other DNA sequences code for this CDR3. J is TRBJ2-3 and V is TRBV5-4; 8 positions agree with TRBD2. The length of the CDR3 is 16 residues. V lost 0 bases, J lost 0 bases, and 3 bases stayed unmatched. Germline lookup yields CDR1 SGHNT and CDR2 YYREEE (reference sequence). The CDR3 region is CASSLGAGVSTDTQYF. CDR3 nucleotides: TGTGCCAGCAGCTTGGGAGCGGGAGTTAGCACAGATACGCAGTATTTT.

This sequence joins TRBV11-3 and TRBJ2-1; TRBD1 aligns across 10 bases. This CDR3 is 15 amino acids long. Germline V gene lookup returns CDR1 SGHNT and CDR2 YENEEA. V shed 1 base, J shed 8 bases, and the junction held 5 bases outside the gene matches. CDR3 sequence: CASSLVGTGVHEQFF. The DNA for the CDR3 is TGTGCCAGCAGCTTAGTTGGGACAGGGGTCCATGAGCAGTTCTTC.

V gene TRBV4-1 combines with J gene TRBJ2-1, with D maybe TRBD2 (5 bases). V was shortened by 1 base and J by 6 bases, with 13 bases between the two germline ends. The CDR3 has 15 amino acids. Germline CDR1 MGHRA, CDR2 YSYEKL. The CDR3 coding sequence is TGCGCCAGCAGCCAAGGGTCACTAGTTGTCAATGAGCAGTTCTTC. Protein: CASSQGSLVVNEQFF.

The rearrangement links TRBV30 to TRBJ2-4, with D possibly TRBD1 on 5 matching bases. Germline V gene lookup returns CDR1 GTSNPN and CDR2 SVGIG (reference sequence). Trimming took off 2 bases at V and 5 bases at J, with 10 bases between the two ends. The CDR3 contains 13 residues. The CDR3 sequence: CAWSSGYQNIQYF. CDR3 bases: TGTGCCTGGAGTTCAGGGTACCAAAACATTCAGTACTTC.

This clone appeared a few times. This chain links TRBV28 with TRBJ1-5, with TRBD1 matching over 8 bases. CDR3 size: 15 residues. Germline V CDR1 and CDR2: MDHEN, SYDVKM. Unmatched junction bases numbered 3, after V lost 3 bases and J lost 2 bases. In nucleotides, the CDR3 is TGTGCCAGCAGTTTCCAGGGGGCTGGCAATCAGCCCCAGCATTTT. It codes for CASSFQGAGNQPQHF.

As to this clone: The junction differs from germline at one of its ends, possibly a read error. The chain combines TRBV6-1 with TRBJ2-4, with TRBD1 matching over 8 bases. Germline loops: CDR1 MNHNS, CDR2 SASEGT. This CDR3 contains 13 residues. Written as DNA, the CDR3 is TGTGCCAGCGGTGACAGGGGAAAAAACATTCAGTACTTC. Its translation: CASGDRGKNIQYF.

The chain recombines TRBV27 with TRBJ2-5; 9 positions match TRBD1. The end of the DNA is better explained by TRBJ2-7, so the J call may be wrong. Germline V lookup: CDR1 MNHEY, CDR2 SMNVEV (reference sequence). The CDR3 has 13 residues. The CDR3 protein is CASSWDRAYEQYF. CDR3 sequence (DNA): TGTGCCAGCAGTTGGGACAGGGCCTACGAGCAGTACTTC.

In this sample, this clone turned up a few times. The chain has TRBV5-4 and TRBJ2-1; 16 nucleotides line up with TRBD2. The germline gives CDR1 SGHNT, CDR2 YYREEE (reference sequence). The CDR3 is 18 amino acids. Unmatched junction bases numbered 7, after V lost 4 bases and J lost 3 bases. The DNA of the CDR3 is TGTGCCAGCAGCCGGGGACTAGCGGGAGGGGGGCTCTACAATGAGCAGTTCTTC. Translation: CASSRGLAGGGLYNEQFF.

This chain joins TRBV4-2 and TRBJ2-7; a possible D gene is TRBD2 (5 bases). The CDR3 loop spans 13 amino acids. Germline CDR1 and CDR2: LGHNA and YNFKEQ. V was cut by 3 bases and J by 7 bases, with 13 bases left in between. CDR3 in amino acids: CASSQQLEWEQYF. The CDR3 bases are TGTGCCAGCAGCCAGCAACTAGAGTGGGAGCAGTACTTC.

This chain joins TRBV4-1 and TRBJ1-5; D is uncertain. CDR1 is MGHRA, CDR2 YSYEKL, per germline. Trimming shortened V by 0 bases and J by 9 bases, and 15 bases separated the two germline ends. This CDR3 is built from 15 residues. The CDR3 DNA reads TGCGCCAGCAGCCAAGACCCCAGGCCGGAGGGGCCCCAGCATTTT. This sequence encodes CASSQDPRPEGPQHF.

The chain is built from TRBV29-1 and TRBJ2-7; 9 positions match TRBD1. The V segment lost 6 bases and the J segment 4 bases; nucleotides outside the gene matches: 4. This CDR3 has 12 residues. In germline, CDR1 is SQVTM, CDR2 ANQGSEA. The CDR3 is CSVGGTGYEQYF. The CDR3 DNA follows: TGCAGCGTGGGGGGGACAGGGTACGAGCAGTACTTC.

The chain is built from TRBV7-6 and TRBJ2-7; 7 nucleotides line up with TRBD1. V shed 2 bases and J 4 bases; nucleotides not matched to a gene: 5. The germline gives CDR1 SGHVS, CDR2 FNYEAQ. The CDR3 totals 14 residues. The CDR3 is CASSLNRGTYEQYF. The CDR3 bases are TGTGCCAGCAGCTTAAACAGGGGAACTTACGAGCAGTACTTC.

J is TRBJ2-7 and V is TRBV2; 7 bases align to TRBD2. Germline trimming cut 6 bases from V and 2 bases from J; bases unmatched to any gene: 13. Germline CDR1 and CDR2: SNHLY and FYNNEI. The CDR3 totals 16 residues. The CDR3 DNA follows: TGTGCCAGCAGGGGGGGGTGGCTTAAAATAACCTACGAGCAGTACTTC. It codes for CASRGGWLKITYEQYF.

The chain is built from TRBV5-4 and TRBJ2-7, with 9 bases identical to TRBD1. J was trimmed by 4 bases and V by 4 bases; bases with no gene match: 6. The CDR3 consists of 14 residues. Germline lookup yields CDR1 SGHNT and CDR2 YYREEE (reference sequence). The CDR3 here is CASSLGTGWYEQYF. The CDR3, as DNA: TGTGCCAGCAGCCTCGGGACAGGGTGGTACGAGCAGTACTTC.